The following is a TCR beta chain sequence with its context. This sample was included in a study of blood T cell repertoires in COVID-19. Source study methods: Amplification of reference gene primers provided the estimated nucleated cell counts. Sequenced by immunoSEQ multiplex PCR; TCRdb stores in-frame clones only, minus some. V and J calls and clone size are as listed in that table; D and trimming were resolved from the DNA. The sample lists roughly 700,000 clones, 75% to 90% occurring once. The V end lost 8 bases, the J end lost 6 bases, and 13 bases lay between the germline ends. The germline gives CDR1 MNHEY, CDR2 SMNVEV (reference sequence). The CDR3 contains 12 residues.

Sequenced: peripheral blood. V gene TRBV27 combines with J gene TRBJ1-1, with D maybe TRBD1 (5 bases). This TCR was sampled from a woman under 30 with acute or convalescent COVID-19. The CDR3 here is CASLGGGPEAFF. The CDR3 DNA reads TGTGCCAGCCTGGGGGGGGGTCCTGAAGCTTTCTTT.